This TCR beta chain was recorded in a study of identifying expanded T cells in peripheral blood. Regarding the study as a whole: Over about two and four weeks, about 15 and 18 clones changed, versus roughly 1.1 between replicates.

During the collection period, no donor immune events like infections were recorded. This clone has just one count. No antigen is known for it. The CDR3 totals 13 residues. The germline CDR1 and CDR2 sequences are MGHRA and YSYEKL. The V gene lost 3 bases and the J gene lost 4 bases, with 9 bases spanning the gap. Profiling relied on immunoSEQ multiplex PCR, and the TCRdb table lists in-frame clones only, not all of them. The data contain approximately 140,000 clones, approximately 86% of them singletons. This clonotype was obtained from a person aged 18 to 70 in good health. The sequencing sample was made of blood. This sequence joins TRBV4-1 and TRBJ1-2; no reliable D call. CDR3 residues: CASSHDWGYGYTF. CDR3 DNA sequence: TGCGCCAGCAGCCACGACTGGGGCTATGGCTACACCTTC.